A single sample gave rise to the 10 T cell receptor beta chains below, sequenced in a study of cytomegalovirus exposure and HLA in healthy donors listed by TCRdb under 2017. To prepare the library, the immunoSEQ multiplex PCR assay was applied. The multiplex PCR relied on a mix of 60 forward primers for TCR Vbeta segments and 13 reverse primers for TCR Jbeta segments. Imported from immuneACCESS, the table was reduced by TCRdb to in-frame sequences with V and J called. These copies leave out some clones; in studies compared against another copy, an unresolved V gene accounts for under half, and the cause of the remainder is not known. The table held for this sample gives tens of thousands of clones. The leading ten clones occupy 12% of the sample. What was sequenced was PBMCs. These receptors were obtained from a woman in her thirties in good health and CMV-seropositive.

The genes are TRBV18 and TRBJ1-5; a weak D match, TRBD1 (6 bases). Germline loops: CDR1 KGHSH, CDR2 LQKENI. Between the trimmed V and J ends, which lost 6 bases and 5 bases, there was a span of 11 bases. This CDR3 has 13 amino acids. The CDR3 region has the DNA TGTGCCAGCTCCGGGACAAACGATCAGCCCCAGCATTTT. This codes for CASSGTNDQPQHF.

CDR3: CASRGHGINTGELFF. The CDR3, as DNA: TGTGCCAGCAGGGGACACGGTATTAACACCGGGGAGCTGTTTTTT. The rearrangement uses TRBV6-6 and TRBJ2-2; weak D call: TRBD1 (6 bases). The germline CDR1 and CDR2 sequences are MNHNY and SVGAGI (reference sequence). This CDR3 comprises 15 residues. The V gene lost 6 bases and the J gene lost 2 bases, with 13 bases spanning the gap.

The chain couples TRBV7-2 to TRBJ2-3; D might be TRBD1 (5 bases). The V gene's germline CDR1 is SGHTA and CDR2 FQGNSA. The CDR3 covers 13 residues. Trimming removed 5 bases from V and 5 bases from J, with 11 bases in between. The CDR3 DNA is TGTGCCAGCAGCGGGGCCCTTAGAGATACGCAGTATTTT. This encodes CASSGALRDTQYF.

The V call is TRBV30, the J call TRBJ2-5; the match to TRBD2 covers 13 bases. Trimming cost V 5 bases and J 3 bases; bases outside gene matches: 0. Germline CDR1 is GTSNPN and CDR2 is SVGIG (reference sequence). CDR3 length: 13 amino acids. CDR3 DNA sequence: TGTGCCTGGGGACTAGCGGGAGAAGAGACCCAGTACTTC. Encoded protein: CAWGLAGEETQYF.

The V gene is TRBV15, the J gene TRBJ1-2, with D maybe TRBD1 (6 bases). The CDR3 consists of 13 residues. Looked up from germline, CDR1 is LNHNV and CDR2 is YYDKDF (reference sequence). V lost 2 bases to trimming and J lost 8 bases, with 12 bases between them. Here the CDR3 DNA reads TGTGCCACCAGCAGAAGCAGGGGTAGCGGCTACACCTTC. It encodes CATSRSRGSGYTF.

J is TRBJ1-2 and V is TRBV5-4; D ambiguous. CDR1 and CDR2 (germline): SGHNT, YYREEE (reference sequence). Deletions cut 4 bases from V and 3 bases from J, with 16 bases between. This CDR3 has 15 amino acids. CDR3 in DNA: TGTGCCAGCAGCCCTTTGACTCTTTCGGACTATGGCTACACCTTC. This translates into CASSPLTLSDYGYTF. Combining the CDR3 with reference TRBV5-4 and TRBJ1-2 gives the whole variable domain ETGVTQSPTHLIKTRGQQVTLRCSSQSGHNTVSWYQQALGQGPQFIFQYYREEENGRGNFPPRFSGLQFPNYSSELNVNALELDDSALYLCASSPLTLSDYGYTFGSGTRLTVV.

The chain recombines TRBV7-6 with TRBJ2-7, with 7 bases aligning to TRBD2. This CDR3 contains 15 residues. Germline-derived CDR1 and CDR2 are SGHVS and FNYEAQ. Germline trimming cut 5 bases from V and 5 bases from J; bases unmatched to any gene: 12. The DNA of the CDR3 is TGTGCCAGCAGCCCTAGGGCAGGGAGGGTGGACGAGCAGTACTTC. Its translation is CASSPRAGRVDEQYF.

The rearrangement joins TRBV4-2 to TRBJ2-1, with TRBD2 identical over 9 bases. V lost 4 bases to trimming and J lost 0 bases; unmatched junction nucleotides: 4. Looked up from germline, CDR1 is LGHNA and CDR2 is YNFKEQ. The CDR3 length is 16 residues. Here the CDR3 DNA reads TGTGCCAGCAGCCTCGCTAGCGGGGACTCCTACAATGAGCAGTTCTTC. Protein: CASSLASGDSYNEQFF.

V gene TRBV29-1 combines with J gene TRBJ2-2, with D maybe TRBD1 (6 bases). Looked up from germline, CDR1 is SQVTM and CDR2 is ANQGSEA. The V end lost 0 bases, the J end lost 0 bases, and 8 bases lay between the germline ends. The CDR3 totals 15 residues. The CDR3 nucleotides read TGCAGCGTTGAAGAAGGGGGAGCGAACACCGGGGAGCTGTTTTTT. It encodes CSVEEGGANTGELFF.

The chain uses TRBV9 and TRBJ1-1; tentative D call: TRBD1 (6 bases). The germline gives CDR1 SGDLS, CDR2 YYNGEE. Trimming shortened V by 3 bases and J by 5 bases, and 14 bases separated the two germline ends. The CDR3 sequence is 14 residues long. The CDR3 nucleotides are TGTGCCAGCAGCGCTAACAGGGAGGGGACTGAAGCTTTCTTT. Translation gives CASSANREGTEAFF.